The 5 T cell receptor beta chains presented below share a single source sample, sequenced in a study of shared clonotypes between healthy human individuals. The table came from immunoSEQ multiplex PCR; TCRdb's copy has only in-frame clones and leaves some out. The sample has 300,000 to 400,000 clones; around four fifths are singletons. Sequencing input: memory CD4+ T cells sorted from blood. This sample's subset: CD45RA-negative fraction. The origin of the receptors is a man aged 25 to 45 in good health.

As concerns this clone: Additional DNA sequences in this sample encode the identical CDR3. The CDR3 DNA is TGTGCCAGCAGTGAGAGGCCCAGTAACACTGAAGCTTTCTTT. It translates to CASSERPSNTEAFF. The chain joins TRBV6-1 to TRBJ1-1, with D unclear. The CDR3 sequence is 14 residues long. Germline V gene sequence: CDR1 MNHNS, CDR2 SASEGT. V lost 3 bases and J lost 2, with 10 bases in between.

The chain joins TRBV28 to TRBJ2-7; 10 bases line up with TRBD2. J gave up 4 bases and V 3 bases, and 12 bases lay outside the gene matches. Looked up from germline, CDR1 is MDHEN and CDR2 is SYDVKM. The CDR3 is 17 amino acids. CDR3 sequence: CASSFMGSGRNSYEQYF. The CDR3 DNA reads TGTGCCAGCAGTTTTATGGGTAGCGGGAGGAATTCTTACGAGCAGTACTTC.

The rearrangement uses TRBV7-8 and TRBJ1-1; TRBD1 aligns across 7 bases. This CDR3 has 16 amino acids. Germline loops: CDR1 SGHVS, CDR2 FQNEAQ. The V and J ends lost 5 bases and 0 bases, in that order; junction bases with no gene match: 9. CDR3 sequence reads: CASSLRFDRVNTEAFF. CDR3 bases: TGTGCCAGCAGCCTACGCTTTGACAGGGTGAACACTGAAGCTTTCTTT.

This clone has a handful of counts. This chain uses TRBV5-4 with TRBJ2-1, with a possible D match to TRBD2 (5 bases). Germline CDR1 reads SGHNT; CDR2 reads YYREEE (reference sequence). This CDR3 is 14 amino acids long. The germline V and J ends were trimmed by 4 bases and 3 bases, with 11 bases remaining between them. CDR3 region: CASSTGLDYNEQFF. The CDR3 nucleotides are TGTGCCAGCAGCACCGGACTGGACTACAATGAGCAGTTCTTC.

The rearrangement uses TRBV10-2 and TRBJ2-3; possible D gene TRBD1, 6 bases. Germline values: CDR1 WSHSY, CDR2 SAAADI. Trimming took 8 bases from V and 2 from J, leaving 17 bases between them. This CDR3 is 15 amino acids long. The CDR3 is CASSGSGDTTDTQYF. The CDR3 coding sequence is TGCGCCAGCTCCGGCTCAGGGGACACCACAGATACGCAGTATTTT.